Presented here are 21 T cell receptor beta chains from one specimen sequenced in a study of vaccination and CD4 T cells after COVID-19. Their specific antigens are unknown. Regarding treatment: roughly 10-day PBMC culture with coronavirus spike peptide pools or control peptides (ViraFEST assay). Ahead of the COVID-19 pandemic (2011-2018), the CD4+ T cells of the unexposed donor were collected. Sequenced with the Oncomine TCR Beta short-read assay was DNA taken from cultured CD4+ T cells. Genomic DNA was extracted from cultured CD4+ T cells. TCRdb reprocessed the PCR reads with MiXCR, giving one entry per CDR3 protein. The sample carries approximately 9,900 distinct CDR3 sequences, just under 45% recorded once. The sequenced sample was CD4+ T cells from blood, cultured in vitro. These receptors came from a human donor in good health.

This clonotype was counted between two and nine times. The chain uses TRBV20-1 and TRBJ1-2; TRBD1 matches at 8 bases. Germline CDR1 is DFQATT and CDR2 is SNEGSKA (reference sequence). After removal of 6 bases from V and 8 bases from J, the junction contained 8 bases not matched to a gene. The CDR3 spans 12 residues. The CDR3 is CSAGQGTLGYTF. CDR3 in DNA: TGCAGTGCCGGACAGGGCACCTTGGGCTACACCTTC.

This clonotype was recorded a few times. V gene TRBV28 combines with J gene TRBJ1-5; 8 bases line up with TRBD1. Germline lookup yields CDR1 MDHEN and CDR2 SYDVKM. The CDR3 extends over 17 amino acids. J lost 2 bases, V lost 4 bases, and 10 bases had no gene match. Here the CDR3 reads CASSSYRDRSGNQPQHF. The CDR3 nucleotides are TGTGCCAGCAGTTCCTACCGGGACAGGAGTGGCAATCAGCCCCAGCATTTT. The complete variable domain, with remaining parts taken from reference TRBV28 and TRBJ1-5, reads DVKVTQSSRYLVKRTGEKVFLECVQDMDHENMFWYRQDPGLGLRLIYFSYDVKMKEKGDIPEGYSVSREKKERFSLILESASTNQTSMYLCASSSYRDRSGNQPQHFGDGTRLSIL.

This clonotype was counted once. The V call is TRBV7-2, the J call TRBJ2-7; D is undetermined. V lost 1 base to trimming and J lost 2 bases, with 9 bases between them. The CDR3 runs to 14 residues. Germline V lookup: CDR1 SGHTA, CDR2 FQGNSA. The CDR3 spells CASSLDSRAYEQYF. For the CDR3, the DNA is TGTGCCAGCAGCTTAGATTCTCGGGCCTACGAGCAGTACTTC.

DNA of the CDR3: TGCAGTCCTTTGGGGAGAGCTTACGAGCAGTACTTC. Translating gives CSPLGRAYEQYF. The chain uses TRBV20-1 and TRBJ2-7; D might be TRBD2 (5 bases). V was shortened by 8 bases and J by 4 bases, with 15 bases between the two germline ends. CDR1 and CDR2 (germline): DFQATT, SNEGSKA (reference sequence). The CDR3 covers 12 residues.

The chain couples TRBV27 to TRBJ2-3, with 8 bases aligning to TRBD2. Germline V gene lookup returns CDR1 MNHEY and CDR2 SMNVEV (reference sequence). V gave up 2 bases and J gave up 4 bases; unmatched junction bases: 2. The length of the CDR3 is 14 residues. The CDR3 here is CASSLVAGPDTQYF. For the CDR3, the DNA is TGTGCCAGCAGTTTAGTAGCGGGACCAGATACGCAGTATTTT.

The rearrangement links TRBV7-2 to TRBJ1-2; no firm D call. V gave up 5 bases and J gave up 6 bases, with 13 bases separating them. Looked up from germline, CDR1 is SGHTA and CDR2 is FQGNSA. The CDR3 covers 13 residues. CDR3 nucleotides: TGTGCCAGCAGCCCGTCTGAGGGCCATGGCTACACCTTC. Protein: CASSPSEGHGYTF.

This clonotype has only one observation. In DNA, the CDR3 is TGTGCCAGCAGCTTGGGGGTGAGCGGGAGGGCCGGGGAGCAGTACTTC. Its protein product is CASSLGVSGRAGEQYF. The V gene is TRBV11-2, the J gene TRBJ2-7; TRBD2 agrees at 10 bases. The germline CDR1 and CDR2 sequences are SGHAT and FQNNGV. The CDR3 has 16 residues. Losses at the gene ends were 3 bases for V and 7 bases for J; bases not matched to a gene: 12.

The chain is built from TRBV5-6 and TRBJ2-1; either TRBD1 or TRBD2 may supply D (5 bases each). Germline lookup yields CDR1 SGHDT and CDR2 YYEEEE. The length of the CDR3 is 15 residues. The V end was cut by 6 bases, the J end by 6 bases, with 19 bases between. This CDR3 reads CASTFRIGALNEQFF. The CDR3 DNA sequence: TGTGCCAGCACCTTCCGAATCGGGGCTCTCAATGAGCAGTTCTTC. Variable domain in full (rest from reference TRBV5-6 and TRBJ2-1): DAGVTQSPTHLIKTRGQQVTLRCSPKSGHDTVSWYQQALGQGPQFIFQYYEEEERQRGNFPDRFSGHQFPNYSSELNVNALLLGDSALYLCASTFRIGALNEQFFGPGTRLTVL.

V gene TRBV10-2 combines with J gene TRBJ2-6; 9 bases are shared with TRBD1. The CDR3 is 18 residues long. The germline CDR1 and CDR2 sequences are WSHSY and SAAADI. V shed 2 bases, J shed 3 bases, and the junction held 8 bases outside the gene matches. The CDR3 sequence is CASSEIRDRVNGANVLTF. CDR3 DNA sequence: TGCGCCAGCAGTGAGATCCGGGACAGGGTGAATGGGGCCAACGTCCTGACTTTC.

This clonotype was seen once. J is TRBJ2-5 and V is TRBV20-1; D not certain. Germline lookup yields CDR1 DFQATT and CDR2 SNEGSKA (reference sequence). The CDR3 runs 13 residues. V shed 1 base and J shed 1 base, with 7 bases lying between them. The CDR3 is CSARVLPQETQYF. DNA of the CDR3: TGCAGTGCTAGAGTCTTACCCCAAGAGACCCAGTACTTC.

The rearrangement joins TRBV5-1 to TRBJ2-5, with a weak D call TRBD2 (6 bases). V lost 4 bases to trimming and J lost 3 bases, with 16 bases between them. The CDR3 consists of 15 residues. Germline V CDR1 and CDR2: SGHRS, YFSETQ. The CDR3, as DNA: TGCGCCAGCAGCCTCTTTGCGGGATTTAAAGAGACCCAGTACTTC. Translated: CASSLFAGFKETQYF.

The CDR3 region has the DNA TGTGCCAGCAGAAAGGACTCCCTCTCCTACAATGAGCAGTTCTTC. Its protein is CASRKDSLSYNEQFF. V usage is TRBV6-1 and J usage is TRBJ2-1; D is perhaps TRBD2 (5 bases). V lost 6 bases and J lost 0, with 12 bases in between. Germline V lookup: CDR1 MNHNS, CDR2 SASEGT. This CDR3 region has 15 residues.

The chain has TRBV10-3 and TRBJ2-7; D call uncertain. Germline assignment: CDR1 ENHRY and CDR2 SYGVKD. Trimming stripped 8 bases from V and 2 bases from J, with 10 bases between. This CDR3 contains 12 residues. The CDR3 DNA is TGTGCCATCGGGAATACCCCCTACGAGCAGTACTTC. The encoded protein is CAIGNTPYEQYF.

This clonotype was found a few times. The chain recombines TRBV6-1 with TRBJ1-5; D perhaps matches TRBD1 (6 bases). Trimming took 6 bases from V and 12 from J, leaving 12 bases between them. The CDR3 consists of 11 residues. Germline loops: CDR1 MNHNS, CDR2 SASEGT. The chain's CDR3 is CASSDTGNQHF. The CDR3 nucleotides read TGTGCCAGCAGCGATACAGGGAACCAGCATTTT.

The rearrangement uses TRBV6-5 and TRBJ1-5; D gene unclear. This CDR3 spans 13 amino acids. The V end was cut by 4 bases, the J end by 8 bases, with 12 bases between. Germline assignment: CDR1 MNHEY and CDR2 SVGAGI. Here the CDR3 reads CASSSGRTEPQHF. The CDR3 nucleotides read TGTGCCAGCAGTTCGGGCCGGACGGAGCCCCAGCATTTT.

This chain links TRBV5-1 with TRBJ1-1; unclear D gene. The germline V gene encodes CDR1 SGHRS and CDR2 YFSETQ. The CDR3 consists of 17 residues. The V end was cut by 0 bases, the J end by 0 bases, with 15 bases between. CDR3 sequence: CASSLGPAGTMNTEAFF. In DNA form, the CDR3 reads TGCGCCAGCAGCTTGGGGCCTGCCGGTACTATGAACACTGAAGCTTTCTTT.

J is TRBJ1-5 and V is TRBV28; D is perhaps TRBD1 (5 bases). CDR1 and CDR2 (germline): MDHEN, SYDVKM. CDR3 length: 14 amino acids. V was pared by 5 bases and J by 0 bases, with 8 bases between. The CDR3, as DNA: TGTGCCAGCAGTGCCGGACATAGCAATCAGCCCCAGCATTTT. It yields the protein CASSAGHSNQPQHF. The whole variable domain, filled in from reference TRBV28 and TRBJ1-5, reads DVKVTQSSRYLVKRTGEKVFLECVQDMDHENMFWYRQDPGLGLRLIYFSYDVKMKEKGDIPEGYSVSREKKERFSLILESASTNQTSMYLCASSAGHSNQPQHFGDGTRLSIL.

The genes are TRBV10-3 and TRBJ2-2, with a possible D match to TRBD2 (6 bases). The CDR3 is 16 amino acids. CDR1 is ENHRY and CDR2 is SYGVKD in the germline V gene. Trimming pared 0 bases from V and 3 bases from J, leaving 11 bases between. The DNA for the CDR3 is TGTGCCATCAGTGAGTCGGGTAGCGGCTACACCGGGGAGCTGTTTTTT. Translated: CAISESGSGYTGELFF.

This chain connects TRBV6-2 or TRBV6-3 to TRBJ2-7; D gene unclear. Deletions cut 4 bases from V and 0 bases from J, with 4 bases between. The CDR3 has 12 residues. The germline V gene encodes CDR1 MNHEY and CDR2 SVGEGT. The CDR3 sequence is CASSSSSYEQYF. In DNA, the CDR3 is TGTGCCAGCAGTTCCAGCTCCTACGAGCAGTACTTC.

This clonotype has just a few counts. This CDR3 is CASSYSGGNSPLHF. CDR3 coding DNA: TGTGCCAGCAGTTACTCAGGGGGCAATTCACCCCTCCACTTT. The chain has TRBV7-2 and TRBJ1-6, with 8 bases lining up with TRBD1. The length of the CDR3 is 14 residues. The germline gives CDR1 SGHTA, CDR2 FQGNSA. The trim removed 6 bases at V and 7 bases at J, leaving 5 bases unmatched.

The chain is built from TRBV12-3 or TRBV12-4 and TRBJ1-1; D gene ambiguous. The CDR3 runs to 13 residues. V dropped 5 bases and J dropped 1 base, with 8 bases sitting between them. The CDR3 reads CASSRTANTEAFF. Written as DNA, the CDR3 is TGTGCCAGCAGTCGGACTGCGAACACTGAAGCTTTCTTT.